Each of the 5 T cell receptor beta chains below was sequenced from the same sample in a study of vaccination effects on CD4 cells after COVID-19. These receptors' targets are unknown. Profiling relied on immunoSEQ multiplex PCR, and the TCRdb table lists in-frame clones only, not all of them. The data show 30,000 to 45,000 clones, more than 60% seen once. Under the ViraFEST assay, PBMC were stimulated with viral peptide pools so that antigen-specific CD4+ T cells expanded. Sequencing was performed afterwards. At the end of 9 to 11 days of culture, CD4+ T cells were isolated. Vaccine recipients, nucleocapsid antibody negative, had no prior SARS-CoV-2 infection. The sequencing here drew on CD4+ T cells from PBMCs cultured with SARS-CoV-2 spike peptides, taken before COVID-19 vaccination. Source of these receptors: a human donor who received a COVID-19 vaccine.

Written as DNA, the CDR3 is TGTGCCAGTAGGCCGCCTGGTAATGAGCAGTTCTTC. This codes for CASRPPGNEQFF. The chain combines TRBV19 with TRBJ2-1; D unclear. The CDR3 totals 12 residues. Germline V gene data show CDR1 as LNHDA and CDR2 as SQIVND (reference sequence). Between the trimmed V and J ends, which lost 6 bases and 7 bases, there was a span of 10 bases.

The rearrangement links TRBV6-2 or TRBV6-3 to TRBJ2-3; 8 positions agree with TRBD2. The CDR3 runs to 12 residues. Trimming took 6 bases from V and 9 from J; bases not matched to a gene: 5. Germline V gives CDR1 MNHEY, CDR2 SVGEGT. CDR3 region: CASSQLAETQYF. The CDR3 DNA reads TGTGCCAGCAGCCAACTAGCGGAAACGCAGTATTTT.

The CDR3 DNA reads as TGCAGCGTCAAGCGGGGGGACCAAGAGACCCAGTACTTC. It yields the protein CSVKRGDQETQYF. The chain uses TRBV29-1 and TRBJ2-5; 9 bases align to TRBD2. V lost 6 bases, J lost 0 bases, and 2 bases stayed unmatched. Germline V gene sequence: CDR1 SQVTM, CDR2 ANQGSEA. The CDR3 is made up of 13 amino acids.

This clone was observed once. V usage is TRBV19 and J usage is TRBJ2-2; D unresolved. This CDR3 contains 14 residues. The V gene's germline CDR1 is LNHDA and CDR2 SQIVND (reference sequence). V gave up 5 bases and J gave up 4 bases, with 11 bases separating them. CDR3 in DNA: TGTGCCAGTAGTCCCTGGACCAGCACCGGGGAGCTGTTTTTT. This translates into CASSPWTSTGELFF. Variable domain in full (rest from reference TRBV19 and TRBJ2-2): DGGITQSPKYLFRKEGQNVTLSCEQNLNHDAMYWYRQDPGQGLRLIYYSQIVNDFQKGDIAEGYSVSREKKESFPLTVTSAQKNPTAFYLCASSPWTSTGELFFGEGSRLTVL.

This sequence joins TRBV4-2 and TRBJ1-2; D remains unclear. CDR1 is LGHNA and CDR2 is YNFKEQ in the germline V gene. The CDR3 is made up of 11 amino acids. Trimming took 10 bases from V and 3 from J, leaving 9 bases between them. CDR3 region: CATFGDYGYTF. The CDR3 coding sequence is TGTGCCACCTTCGGGGACTATGGCTACACCTTC.